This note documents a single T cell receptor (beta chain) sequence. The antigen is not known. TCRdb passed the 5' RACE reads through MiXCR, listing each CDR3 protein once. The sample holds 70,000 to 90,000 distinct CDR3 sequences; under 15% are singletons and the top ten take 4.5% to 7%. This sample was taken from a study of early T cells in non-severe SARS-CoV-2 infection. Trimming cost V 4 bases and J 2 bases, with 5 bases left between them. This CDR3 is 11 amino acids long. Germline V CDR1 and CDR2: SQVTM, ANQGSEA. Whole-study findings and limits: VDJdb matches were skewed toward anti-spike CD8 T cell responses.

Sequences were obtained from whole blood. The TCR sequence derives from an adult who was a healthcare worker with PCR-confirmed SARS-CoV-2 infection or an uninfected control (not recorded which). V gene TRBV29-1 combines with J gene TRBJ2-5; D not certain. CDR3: CSVGGQETQYF. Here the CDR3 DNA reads TGCAGCGTTGGTGGTCAAGAGACCCAGTACTTC.